This is a list of T cell receptor beta chains from one sample in a study of cytomegalovirus exposure and HLA in healthy donors. Method: immunoSEQ multiplex PCR; TCRdb's copy keeps in-frame clones and lacks some. This table holds some 140,000 clones, approximately 9% found once. The sample consisted of PBMCs. These TCRs come from a middle-aged woman in good health and CMV-seropositive. The CDR3 runs from the conserved cysteine through the conserved F or W. The order of the fields is V gene, D gene, J gene, CDR3 length, clone size, CDR3 DNA, CDR3 protein. The D gene is left open where the match is weak. Expanded clones are given a class, and other clones once, few, many or no size at all.

TRBV27,TRBD2,TRBJ2-7,14,few,TGTGCCAGCAGTCCCCTTAGTAGCGGGGACGAGCAGTACTTC,CASSPLSSGDEQYF
TRBV11-2,TRBD2,TRBJ2-3,15,NA,TGTGCCAGCAGCTTAGCGGGGGGTAGCACAGATACGCAGTATTTT,CASSLAGGSTDTQYF
TRBV6-6,NA,TRBJ1-5,16,few,TGTGCCAGCAGTTACACCCGCACGGGGGGCAATCAGCCCCAGCATTTT,CASSYTRTGGNQPQHF
TRBV29-1,TRBD2,TRBJ2-3,13,few,TGCAGCACCGGGACTAGCCTGGCAGATACGCAGTATTTT,CSTGTSLADTQYF
TRBV5-1,TRBD1,TRBJ1-1,15,NA,TGCGCCAGCACCCAGGGGACAGGGGTGAACACTGAAGCTTTCTTT,CASTQGTGVNTEAFF
TRBV5-4,NA,TRBJ1-1,15,few,TGTGCCAGCAGCCCCTCCACAGGAAGGAACACTGAAGCTTTCTTT,CASSPSTGRNTEAFF
TRBV27,TRBD1,TRBJ2-7,14,NA,TGTGCCAGCAGTCGGACAGGGAGCTCCTACGAGCAGTACTTC,CASSRTGSSYEQYF
TRBV6-4,NA,TRBJ1-5,18,few,TGTGCCAGCAGTGACTCCAGGGTGGAGGGGCAATGCTATCAGCCCCAGCATTTT,CASSDSRVEGQCYQPQHF
TRBV7-6,TRBD2,TRBJ2-3,17,NA,TGTGCCAGCAGCTTAGGCGGACTAGCGGTTTTCACAGATACGCAGTATTTT,CASSLGGLAVFTDTQYF
TRBV5-4,TRBD2,TRBJ2-2,16,few,TGTGCCAGCAGTTCCGGGGGGGGAAGGAACACCGGGGAGCTGTTTTTT,CASSSGGGRNTGELFF
TRBV4-1,NA,TRBJ1-1,15,NA,TGCGCCAGCAGCCAAGGCTATTTGGCCAGGGTGGAGGCTTTCTTT,CASSQGYLARVEAFF
TRBV6-6,TRBD2,TRBJ2-2,15,NA,TGTGCCAGCCGCCCTAGCGGGGGTGCAACCGGGGAGCTGTTTTTT,CASRPSGGATGELFF
TRBV5-4,TRBD1,TRBJ1-6,13,NA,TGTGCCAGCAGCTCCCAGGGGGATTCACCCCTCCACTTT,CASSSQGDSPLHF
TRBV5-1,TRBD1,TRBJ1-1,14,NA,TGCGCCAGCACCTCCGAGACAGGGGGCACTGAAGCTTTCTTT,CASTSETGGTEAFF
TRBV6-4,TRBD1,TRBJ2-2,15,NA,TGTGCCAGCAGCCCCGGGACAGGGAACACCGGGGAGCTGTTTTTT,CASSPGTGNTGELFF
TRBV11-1,NA,TRBJ1-1,16,few,TGTGCCAGCAGCATTACTAGGACAGCAGGGCACACTGAAGCTTTCTTT,CASSITRTAGHTEAFF
TRBV20-1,NA,TRBJ1-1,11,few,TGCAGTGCTAGGAGCCCCACTGAAGCTTTCTTT,CSARSPTEAFF
TRBV11-3,TRBD1,TRBJ2-3,16,NA,TGTGCCAGCAGCTTAGGACAGGGACCGAGCACAGATACGCAGTATTTT,CASSLGQGPSTDTQYF
TRBV7-2,NA,TRBJ1-2,14,NA,TGTGCCAGCAGCGAGGATACAAGCGGTTATGGCTACACCTTC,CASSEDTSGYGYTF
TRBV2,TRBD2,TRBJ2-7,12,NA,TGTGCCAGCACGCGGGGGTCTATCGAGCAGTACTTC,CASTRGSIEQYF
TRBV7-2,TRBD2,TRBJ2-1,16,NA,TGTGCCAGCAGCTTATGGACTAGCGGGGGTCACAATGAGCAGTTCTTC,CASSLWTSGGHNEQFF
TRBV5-1,TRBD1,TRBJ1-1,15,few,TGCGCCAGCAGCTTCACGGGACAGGGGGCAACTGAAGCTTTCTTT,CASSFTGQGATEAFF
TRBV6-1,NA,TRBJ1-2,13,few,TGTGCCAGCATAGGGGTCATCTACTATGGCTACACCTTC,CASIGVIYYGYTF
TRBV5-1,NA,TRBJ1-4,15,NA,TGCGCCAGCAGCTTGTCCAGCGGAACTAATGAAAAACTGTTTTTT,CASSLSSGTNEKLFF
TRBV7-8,NA,TRBJ1-5,15,NA,TGTGCCAGCAGCTCCCTGACAGCCCGGTCTTGGCCCCAGCATTTT,CASSSLTARSWPQHF
TRBV6-5,NA,TRBJ2-6,15,few,TGTGCCAGCAGTTACTTGGCCCCTGGGGCCAACGTCCTGACTTTC,CASSYLAPGANVLTF
TRBV7-8,TRBD1,TRBJ1-2,13,few,TGTGCCAGCAGCCTCCCCCAGGGGGCTGGAAGAACCTTC,CASSLPQGAGRTF
TRBV18,NA,TRBJ1-5,13,NA,TGTGCCAGCTCACCAGCGTCGGAGTCGGCCCAGCATTTT,CASSPASESAQHF
TRBV18,NA,TRBJ1-2,14,NA,TGTGCCAGCTCACCTGACAGGCTACACTATGGCTACACCTTC,CASSPDRLHYGYTF
TRBV6-1,TRBD1,TRBJ2-5,15,NA,TGTGCCAGCAGTACAGGGACAGGGGGCAGAGAGACCCAGTACTTC,CASSTGTGGRETQYF
TRBV19,NA,TRBJ1-3,14,NA,TGTGCCAGTAGTTCAGGGAAGGCTGGAAACACCATATATTTT,CASSSGKAGNTIYF
TRBV18,TRBD1,TRBJ1-2,15,few,TGTGCCAGCTCAGAAACAGGGGGGACTAACTATGGCTACACCTTC,CASSETGGTNYGYTF
TRBV6-1,TRBD1,TRBJ2-7,14,NA,TGTGCCGGGGGACAGGGGTCCTTCTCCTACGAGCAGTACTTC,CAGGQGSFSYEQYF
TRBV10-3,TRBD1,TRBJ2-7,13,few,TGTGCCATCAAAGGACAGGGGGATGGCGAGCAGTACTTC,CAIKGQGDGEQYF
TRBV5-1,NA,TRBJ1-4,15,NA,TGCGCCAGCAGCTTGGGTACTTCAACTAATGAAAAACTGTTTTTT,CASSLGTSTNEKLFF
TRBV4-1,TRBD2,TRBJ2-3,19,NA,TGCGCCAGCAGCCAAAAGACCTTGTTTCGGGGGGAGATAGGAGATACGCAGTATTTT,CASSQKTLFRGEIGDTQYF
TRBV28,TRBD1,TRBJ2-4,11,NA,TGTGCCAGCACCGTAGAGGGACAGGAGTACTTC,CASTVEGQEYF
TRBV9,NA,TRBJ2-2,14,NA,TGTGCCAGCAGCGAACCGGCGAACACCGGGGAGCTGTTTTTT,CASSEPANTGELFF
TRBV5-4,NA,TRBJ1-1,16,few,TGTGCCAGCAGCTTAGGGCAGGGCGGGGGAGACACTGAAGCTTTCTTT,CASSLGQGGGDTEAFF
TRBV5-4,TRBD2,TRBJ2-1,16,NA,TGTGCCAGCAGCTTGGAACTAGCGGGGCCCAACAATGAGCAGTTCTTC,CASSLELAGPNNEQFF
TRBV2,NA,TRBJ1-3,14,NA,TGTGCCAGCGGGGGAGGGGGAACCGGAAACACCATATATTTT,CASGGGGTGNTIYF
TRBV4-1,TRBD1,TRBJ2-5,16,NA,TGCGCCAGCAGCCAGTGGACAGGGCCGATGGGAGAGACCCAGTACTTC,CASSQWTGPMGETQYF
TRBV6-1,TRBD1,TRBJ1-2,16,NA,TGTGCCAGCAGTGGGGATCCTTGGACAGGGGGATATGGCTACACCTTC,CASSGDPWTGGYGYTF
TRBV5-5,NA,TRBJ2-3,14,few,TGTGCCAGCAGCTCCCAAGGGGGTGTGGATACGCAGTATTTT,CASSSQGGVDTQYF
TRBV5-4,TRBD2,TRBJ2-1,15,few,TGTGCCAGCAGCCCAACTAGCGGGGATCTGAATGAGCAGTTCTTC,CASSPTSGDLNEQFF
TRBV7-2,TRBD1,TRBJ2-7,14,few,TGTGCCAGCAGCTTAGGAGGGACAGACTACGAGCAGTACTTC,CASSLGGTDYEQYF
TRBV4-2,NA,TRBJ2-2,13,NA,TGTGCCAGCAGGGACTTTAACACCGGGGAGCTGTTTTTT,CASRDFNTGELFF
TRBV7-9,TRBD1,TRBJ2-3,16,NA,TGTGCCAGCAGCGACGGACAGGGGCGAGCGGGAGATACGCAGTATTTT,CASSDGQGRAGDTQYF
TRBV27,NA,TRBJ2-7,14,NA,TGTGCCAGCAGTAAGAGGGATTTCTCCTACGAGCAGTACTTC,CASSKRDFSYEQYF